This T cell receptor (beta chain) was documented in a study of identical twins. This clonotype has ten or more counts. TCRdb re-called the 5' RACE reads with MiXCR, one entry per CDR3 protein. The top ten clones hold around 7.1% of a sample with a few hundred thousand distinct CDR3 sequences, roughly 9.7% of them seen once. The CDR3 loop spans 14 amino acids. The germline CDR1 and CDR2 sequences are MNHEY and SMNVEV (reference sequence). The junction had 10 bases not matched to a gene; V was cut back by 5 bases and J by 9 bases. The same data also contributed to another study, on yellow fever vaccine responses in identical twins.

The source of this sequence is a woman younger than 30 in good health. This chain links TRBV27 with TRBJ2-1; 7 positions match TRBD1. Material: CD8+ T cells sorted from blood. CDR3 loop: CASSQDRFYGEQFF. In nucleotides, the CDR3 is TGTGCCAGCAGTCAGGACAGGTTTTATGGTGAGCAGTTCTTC.